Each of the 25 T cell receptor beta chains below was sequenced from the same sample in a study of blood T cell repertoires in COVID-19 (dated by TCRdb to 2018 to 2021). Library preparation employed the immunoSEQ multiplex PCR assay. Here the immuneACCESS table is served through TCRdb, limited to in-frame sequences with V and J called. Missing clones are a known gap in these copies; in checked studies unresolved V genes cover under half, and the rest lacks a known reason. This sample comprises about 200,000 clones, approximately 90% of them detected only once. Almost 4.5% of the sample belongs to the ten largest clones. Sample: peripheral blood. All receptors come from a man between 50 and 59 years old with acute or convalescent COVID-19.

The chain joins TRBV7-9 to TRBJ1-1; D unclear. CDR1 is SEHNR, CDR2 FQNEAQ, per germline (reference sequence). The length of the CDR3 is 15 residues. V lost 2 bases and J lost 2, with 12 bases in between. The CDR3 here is CASSLTLGSNTEAFF. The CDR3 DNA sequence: TGTGCCAGCAGCTTAACCCTCGGGTCCAACACTGAAGCTTTCTTT.

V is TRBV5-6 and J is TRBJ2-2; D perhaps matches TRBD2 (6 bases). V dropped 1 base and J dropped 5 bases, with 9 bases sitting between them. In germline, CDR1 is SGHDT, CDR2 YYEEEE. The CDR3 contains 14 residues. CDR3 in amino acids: CASSLRGTTGELFF. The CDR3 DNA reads TGTGCCAGCAGCTTGCGAGGGACTACCGGGGAGCTGTTTTTT. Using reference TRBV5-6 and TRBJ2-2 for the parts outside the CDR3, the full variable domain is DAGVTQSPTHLIKTRGQQVTLRCSPKSGHDTVSWYQQALGQGPQFIFQYYEEEERQRGNFPDRFSGHQFPNYSSELNVNALLLGDSALYLCASSLRGTTGELFFGEGSRLTVL.

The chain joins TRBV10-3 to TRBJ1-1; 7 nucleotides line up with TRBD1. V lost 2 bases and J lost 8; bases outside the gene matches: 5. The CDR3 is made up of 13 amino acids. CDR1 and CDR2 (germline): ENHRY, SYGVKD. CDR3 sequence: CAISEQGQTEAFF. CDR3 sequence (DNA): TGTGCCATCAGTGAGCAGGGACAGACAGAAGCTTTCTTT.

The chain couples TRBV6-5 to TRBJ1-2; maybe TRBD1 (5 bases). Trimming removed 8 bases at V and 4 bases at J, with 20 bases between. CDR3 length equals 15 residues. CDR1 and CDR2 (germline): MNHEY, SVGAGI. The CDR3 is CASSGGGGGLYGYTF. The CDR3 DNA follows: TGTGCCAGCTCTGGCGGGGGGGGTGGACTCTATGGCTACACCTTC.

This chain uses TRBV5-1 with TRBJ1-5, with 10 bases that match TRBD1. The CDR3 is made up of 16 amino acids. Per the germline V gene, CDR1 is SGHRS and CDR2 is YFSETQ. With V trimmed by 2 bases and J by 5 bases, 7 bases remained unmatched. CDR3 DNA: TGCGCCAGCAGCTTTTCCGGGACAGGGGAGCATCAGCCCCAGCATTTT. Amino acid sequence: CASSFSGTGEHQPQHF.

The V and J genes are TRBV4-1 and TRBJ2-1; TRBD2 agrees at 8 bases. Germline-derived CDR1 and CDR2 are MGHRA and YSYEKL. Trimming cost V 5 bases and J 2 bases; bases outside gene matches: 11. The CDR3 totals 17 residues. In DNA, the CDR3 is TGCGCCAGCAGCTCAACCAGAACTAGCGGACCCTACAATGAGCAGTTCTTC. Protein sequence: CASSSTRTSGPYNEQFF.

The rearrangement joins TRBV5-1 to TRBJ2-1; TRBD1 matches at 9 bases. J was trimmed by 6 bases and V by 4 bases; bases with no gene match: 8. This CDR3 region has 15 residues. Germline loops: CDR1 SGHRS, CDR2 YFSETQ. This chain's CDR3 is CASSQPGQGANEQFF. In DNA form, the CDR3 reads TGCGCCAGCAGCCAACCGGGACAGGGAGCCAATGAGCAGTTCTTC.

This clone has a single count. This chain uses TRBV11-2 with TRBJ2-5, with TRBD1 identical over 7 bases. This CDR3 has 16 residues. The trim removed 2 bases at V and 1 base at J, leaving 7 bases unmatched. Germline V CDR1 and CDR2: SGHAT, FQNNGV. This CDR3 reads CASSLYFGTAQETQYF. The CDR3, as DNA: TGTGCCAGCAGCTTATATTTCGGGACAGCCCAAGAGACCCAGTACTTC.

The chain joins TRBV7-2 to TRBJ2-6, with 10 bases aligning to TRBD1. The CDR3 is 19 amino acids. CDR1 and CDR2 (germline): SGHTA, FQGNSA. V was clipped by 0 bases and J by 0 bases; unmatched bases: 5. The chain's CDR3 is CASSLAGGQGPSGANVLTF. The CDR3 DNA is TGTGCCAGCAGCTTAGCCGGGGGACAGGGGCCCTCTGGGGCCAACGTCCTGACTTTC.

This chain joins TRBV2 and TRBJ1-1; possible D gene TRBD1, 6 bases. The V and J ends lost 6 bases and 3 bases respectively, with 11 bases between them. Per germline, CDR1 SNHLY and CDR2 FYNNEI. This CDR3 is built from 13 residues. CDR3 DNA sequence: TGTGCCAGCAGGGTCCAGGGGTACACTGAAGCTTTCTTT. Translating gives CASRVQGYTEAFF.

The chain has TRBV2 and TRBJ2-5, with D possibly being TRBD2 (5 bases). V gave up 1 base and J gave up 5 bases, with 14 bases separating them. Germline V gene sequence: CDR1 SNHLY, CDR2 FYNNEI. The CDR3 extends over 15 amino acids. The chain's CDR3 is CASSEVGERRETQYF. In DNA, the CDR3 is TGTGCCAGCAGTGAAGTCGGGGAGCGGCGGGAGACCCAGTACTTC.

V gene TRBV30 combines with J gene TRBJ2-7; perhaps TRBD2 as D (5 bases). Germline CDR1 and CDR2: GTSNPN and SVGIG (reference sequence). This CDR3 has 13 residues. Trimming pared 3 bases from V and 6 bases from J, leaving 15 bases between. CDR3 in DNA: TGTGCCTGGAGAAGGTCAGGACTCCCCGAGCAGTACTTC. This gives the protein CAWRRSGLPEQYF.

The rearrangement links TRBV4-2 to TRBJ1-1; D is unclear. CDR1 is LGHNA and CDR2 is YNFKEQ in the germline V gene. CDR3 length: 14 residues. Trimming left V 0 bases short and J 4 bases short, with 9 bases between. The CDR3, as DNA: TGTGCCAGCAGCCAAGATCGGGGAACCACTGAAGCTTTCTTT. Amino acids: CASSQDRGTTEAFF.

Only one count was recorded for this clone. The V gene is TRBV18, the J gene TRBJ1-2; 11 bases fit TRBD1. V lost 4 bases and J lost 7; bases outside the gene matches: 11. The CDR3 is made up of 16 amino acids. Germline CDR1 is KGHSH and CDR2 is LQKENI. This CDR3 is CASSLDRTGGAGGYTF. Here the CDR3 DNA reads TGTGCCAGCTCACTCGATCGGACAGGGGGCGCAGGTGGCTACACCTTC.

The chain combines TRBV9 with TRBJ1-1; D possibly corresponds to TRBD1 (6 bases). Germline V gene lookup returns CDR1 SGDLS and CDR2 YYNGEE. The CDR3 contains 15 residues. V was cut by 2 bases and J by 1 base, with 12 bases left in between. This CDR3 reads CASSVTGLANTEAFF. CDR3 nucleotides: TGTGCCAGCAGCGTTACAGGGTTGGCGAACACTGAAGCTTTCTTT.

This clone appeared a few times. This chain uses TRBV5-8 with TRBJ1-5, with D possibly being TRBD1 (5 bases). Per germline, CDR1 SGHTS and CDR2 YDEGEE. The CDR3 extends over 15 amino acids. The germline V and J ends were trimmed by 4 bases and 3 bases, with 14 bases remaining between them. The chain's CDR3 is CASSPRQTSNQPQHF. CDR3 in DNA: TGTGCCAGCAGCCCACGACAGACGTCCAATCAGCCCCAGCATTTT.

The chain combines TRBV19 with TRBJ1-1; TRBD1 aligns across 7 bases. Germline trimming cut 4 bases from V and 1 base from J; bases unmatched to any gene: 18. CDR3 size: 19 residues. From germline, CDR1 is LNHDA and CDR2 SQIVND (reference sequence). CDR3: CASSTRQWYRGQQNTEAFF. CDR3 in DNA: TGTGCCAGTAGTACGCGGCAATGGTATCGGGGACAGCAGAACACTGAAGCTTTCTTT.

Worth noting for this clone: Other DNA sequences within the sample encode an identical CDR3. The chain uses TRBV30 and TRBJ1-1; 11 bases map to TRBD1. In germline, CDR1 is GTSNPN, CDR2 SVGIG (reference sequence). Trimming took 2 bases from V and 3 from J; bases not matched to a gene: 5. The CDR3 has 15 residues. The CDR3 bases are TGTGCCTGGAGTCCCGGGACAGGGGGGTACACTGAAGCTTTCTTT. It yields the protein CAWSPGTGGYTEAFF.

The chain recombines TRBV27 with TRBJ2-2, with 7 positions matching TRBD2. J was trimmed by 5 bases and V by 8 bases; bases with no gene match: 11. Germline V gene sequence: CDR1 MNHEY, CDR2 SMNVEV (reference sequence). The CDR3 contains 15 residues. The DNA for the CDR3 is TGTGCCAGCCAAGTTAGCGGGCCAAGGACCGGGGAGCTGTTTTTT. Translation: CASQVSGPRTGELFF.

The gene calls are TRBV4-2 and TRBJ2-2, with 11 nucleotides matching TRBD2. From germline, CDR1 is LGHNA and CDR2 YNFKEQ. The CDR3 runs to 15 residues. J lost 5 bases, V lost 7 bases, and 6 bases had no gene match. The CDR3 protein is CASTIAGGPTGELFF. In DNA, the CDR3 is TGTGCCAGCACAATAGCGGGGGGGCCGACCGGGGAGCTGTTTTTT.

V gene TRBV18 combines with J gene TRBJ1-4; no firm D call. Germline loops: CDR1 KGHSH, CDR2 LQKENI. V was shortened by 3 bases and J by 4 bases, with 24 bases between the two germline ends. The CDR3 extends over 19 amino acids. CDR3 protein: CASSPYPQRSGINNEKLFF. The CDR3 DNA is TGTGCCAGCTCACCCTACCCTCAGAGGTCCGGGATAAATAATGAAAAACTGTTTTTT.

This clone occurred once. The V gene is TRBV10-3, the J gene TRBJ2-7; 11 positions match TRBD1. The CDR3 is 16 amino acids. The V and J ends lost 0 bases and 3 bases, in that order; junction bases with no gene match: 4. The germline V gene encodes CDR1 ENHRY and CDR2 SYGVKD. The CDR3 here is CAISESAGQGVYEQYF. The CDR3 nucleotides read TGTGCCATCAGTGAGTCTGCGGGACAGGGGGTCTACGAGCAGTACTTC.

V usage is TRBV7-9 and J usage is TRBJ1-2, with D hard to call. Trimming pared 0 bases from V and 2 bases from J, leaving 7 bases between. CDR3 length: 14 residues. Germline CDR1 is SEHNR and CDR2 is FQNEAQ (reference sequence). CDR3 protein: CASSLATYNYGYTF. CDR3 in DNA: TGTGCCAGCAGCTTAGCAACCTACAACTATGGCTACACCTTC.

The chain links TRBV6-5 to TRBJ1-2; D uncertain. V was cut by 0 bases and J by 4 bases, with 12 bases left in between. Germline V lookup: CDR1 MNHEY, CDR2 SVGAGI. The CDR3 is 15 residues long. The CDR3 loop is CASSYSLQNLYGYTF. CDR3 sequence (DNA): TGTGCCAGCAGTTACTCGCTGCAGAACCTCTATGGCTACACCTTC.

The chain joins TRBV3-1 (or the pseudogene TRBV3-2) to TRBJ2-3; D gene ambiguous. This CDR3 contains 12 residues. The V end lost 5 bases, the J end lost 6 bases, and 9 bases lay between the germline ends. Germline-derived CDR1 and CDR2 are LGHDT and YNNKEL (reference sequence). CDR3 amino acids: CASSVEPDTQYF. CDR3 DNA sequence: TGTGCCAGCAGCGTAGAACCTGATACGCAGTATTTT.